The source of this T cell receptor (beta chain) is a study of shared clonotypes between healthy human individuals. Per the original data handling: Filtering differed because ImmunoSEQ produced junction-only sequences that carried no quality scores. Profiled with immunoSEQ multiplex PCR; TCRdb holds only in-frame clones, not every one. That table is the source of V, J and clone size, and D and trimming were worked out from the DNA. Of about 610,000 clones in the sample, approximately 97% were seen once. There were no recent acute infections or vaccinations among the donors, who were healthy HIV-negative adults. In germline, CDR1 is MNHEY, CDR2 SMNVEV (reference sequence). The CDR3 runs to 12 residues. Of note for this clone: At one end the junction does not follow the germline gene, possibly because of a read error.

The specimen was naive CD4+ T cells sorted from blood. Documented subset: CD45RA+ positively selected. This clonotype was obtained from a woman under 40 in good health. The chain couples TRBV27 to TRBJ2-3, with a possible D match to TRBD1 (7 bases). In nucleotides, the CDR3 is TGTGCCAGCAGTCCCCGACAGGGAGGCTTTCGGTTT. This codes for CASSPRQGGFRF.